The present T cell receptor beta chain was sequenced within a study of T cell responses to AZD1222 COVID-19 vaccine. V was clipped by 1 base and J by 2 bases, with 9 bases between them. Germline V gene sequence: CDR1 SGHTA, CDR2 FQGNSA. There are 14 residues in the CDR3. Study-wide results and limits: Within unmutated variant regions lay the reported targets of nearly half of spike-specific TCRs. Clonal diversity was possibly underestimated; the donors were predominantly white British and more often female.

Researchers grouped second doses given at about 4 or about 12 weeks into one pool. Sequenced by immunoSEQ multiplex PCR; TCRdb stores in-frame clones only, minus some. The repertoire holds 100,000 to 150,000 clones, with 92% as singletons. Turning to this clone: The target antigen is unknown.

The sequenced sample was peripheral blood, obtained 28 days after the second AZD1222 dose. V gene TRBV7-2 combines with J gene TRBJ2-7; D uncertain. This TCR was recovered from an adult who received the AZD1222 COVID-19 vaccine. CDR3 sequence reads: CASSLGGAPYEQYF. In DNA form, the CDR3 reads TGTGCCAGCAGCTTAGGTGGAGCGCCCTACGAGCAGTACTTC.